The rows below give T cell receptor beta chains drawn from one sample of a study of blood T cell repertoires in COVID-19. Some clones are missing from TCRdb's copy, which holds only in-frame ones; the method was immunoSEQ multiplex PCR. The table has a few hundred thousand clones, about 87% seen once. The sequencing sample was made of peripheral blood. The source is a man between 60 and 75 years old with acute or convalescent COVID-19. The CDR3 runs from the conserved cysteine through the conserved F or W. D genes are given only for firm matches.

j_gene,v_gene,d_gene,CDR3aa,CDR3nt
TRBJ1-4,TRBV27,TRBD1,CASSLMGDRLNEKLFF,TGTGCCAGCAGTCTCATGGGGGACAGGTTAAATGAAAAACTGTTTTTT
TRBJ1-5,TRBV4-1,TRBD1,CASSQGDSIRQQHF,TGCGCCAGCAGCCAGGGGGACAGCATACGACAACAGCATTTT
TRBJ2-5,TRBV11-2,-,CASRGFGSQETQYF,TGTGCCAGCAGGGGATTCGGGAGCCAAGAGACCCAGTACTTC
TRBJ1-5,TRBV4-2,TRBD1,CASSHDRGRDQPQHF,TGTGCCAGCAGCCACGACAGGGGGAGGGATCAGCCCCAGCATTTT
TRBJ1-4,TRBV5-1,TRBD1,CASPRDSRQGLNEKLFF,TGCGCCAGCCCCCGGGACAGCCGACAGGGGCTCAATGAAAAACTGTTTTTT
TRBJ1-5,TRBV28,TRBD1,CASSWDRGVRSSNQPQHF,TGTGCCAGCAGTTGGGACAGGGGCGTACGGTCCAGCAATCAGCCCCAGCATTTT
TRBJ1-5,TRBV2,-,CASSEGGSGNQPQHF,TGTGCCAGCAGTGAGGGAGGGTCGGGCAATCAGCCCCAGCATTTT
TRBJ2-5,TRBV30,TRBD1,CACQVGGEGKTQYF,TGTGCCTGCCAAGTAGGGGGCGAGGGAAAGACCCAGTACTTC
TRBJ1-1,TRBV6-2/TRBV6-3,-,CASSYPLDRLPEAFF,TGTGCCAGCAGTTACCCCCTCGATCGGTTGCCTGAAGCTTTCTTT
TRBJ2-1,TRBV19,-,CASSMGRSSYNEQFF,TGTGCCAGTAGTATGGGTAGGAGCTCCTACAATGAGCAGTTCTTC
TRBJ1-5,TRBV6-2/TRBV6-3,-,CASSYSSGMGRSSNQPQHF,TGTGCCAGCAGTTACTCCTCAGGAATGGGGCGGAGTAGCAATCAGCCCCAGCATTTT
TRBJ2-5,TRBV6-5,-,CASSNSQETQYF,TGTGCCAGCAGTAACAGTCAAGAGACCCAGTACTTC
TRBJ1-2,TRBV6-5,-,CASSPGGHGYTF,TGTGCCAGCAGTCCGGGGGGGCATGGCTACACCTTC
TRBJ2-5,TRBV7-9,TRBD2,CASSGTSGPRETQYF,TGTGCCAGCAGCGGGACTAGCGGCCCCCGAGAGACCCAGTACTTC
TRBJ2-1,TRBV6-2/TRBV6-3,-,CASSYARTGIREINEQFF,TGTGCCAGCAGTTACGCCCGAACCGGGATCCGGGAAATAAATGAGCAGTTCTTC